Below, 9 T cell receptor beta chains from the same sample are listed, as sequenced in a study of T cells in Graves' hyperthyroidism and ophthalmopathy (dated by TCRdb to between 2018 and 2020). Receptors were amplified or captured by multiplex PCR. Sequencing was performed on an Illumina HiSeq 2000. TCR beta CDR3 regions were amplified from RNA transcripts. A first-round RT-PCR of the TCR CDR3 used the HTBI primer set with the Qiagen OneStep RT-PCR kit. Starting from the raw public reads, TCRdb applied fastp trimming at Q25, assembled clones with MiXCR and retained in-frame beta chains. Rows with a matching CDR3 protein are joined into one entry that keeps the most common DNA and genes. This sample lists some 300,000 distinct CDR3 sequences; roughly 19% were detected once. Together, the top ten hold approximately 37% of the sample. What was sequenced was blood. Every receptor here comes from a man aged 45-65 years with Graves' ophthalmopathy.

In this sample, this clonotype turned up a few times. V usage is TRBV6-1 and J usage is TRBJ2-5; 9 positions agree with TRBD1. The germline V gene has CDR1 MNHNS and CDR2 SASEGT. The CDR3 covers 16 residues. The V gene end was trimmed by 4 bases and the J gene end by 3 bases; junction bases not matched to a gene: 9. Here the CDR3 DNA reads TGTGCCAGCAGTGCCCCGACAGGGGGTATTGAAGAGACCCAGTACTTC. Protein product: CASSAPTGGIEETQYF.

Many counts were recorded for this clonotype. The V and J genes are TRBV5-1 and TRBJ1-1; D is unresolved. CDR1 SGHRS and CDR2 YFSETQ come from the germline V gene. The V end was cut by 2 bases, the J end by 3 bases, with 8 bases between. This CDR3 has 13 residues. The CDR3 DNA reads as TGCGCCAGCAGCTTCGATTGGGACACTGAAGCTTTCTTT. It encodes CASSFDWDTEAFF.

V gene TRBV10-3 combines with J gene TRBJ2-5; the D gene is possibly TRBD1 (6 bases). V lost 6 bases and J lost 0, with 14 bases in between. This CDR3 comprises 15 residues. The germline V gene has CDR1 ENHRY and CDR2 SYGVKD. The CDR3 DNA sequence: TGTGCCATCAGGGGTCGGGACATGGACCAAGAGACCCAGTACTTC. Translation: CAIRGRDMDQETQYF.

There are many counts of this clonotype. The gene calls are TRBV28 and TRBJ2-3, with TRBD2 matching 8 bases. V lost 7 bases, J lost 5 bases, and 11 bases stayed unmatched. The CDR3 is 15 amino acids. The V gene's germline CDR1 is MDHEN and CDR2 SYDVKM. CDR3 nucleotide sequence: TGTGCCAGCACAGCCGGGACTAGGCACGAAGATACGCAGTATTTT. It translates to CASTAGTRHEDTQYF.

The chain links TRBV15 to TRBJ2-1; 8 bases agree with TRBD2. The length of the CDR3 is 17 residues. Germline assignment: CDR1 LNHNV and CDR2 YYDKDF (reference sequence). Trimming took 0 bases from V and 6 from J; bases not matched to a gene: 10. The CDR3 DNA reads TGTGCCACCAGCAGAGATTTGAGCGGGAGAGGGGGCAATGAGCAGTTCTTC. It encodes CATSRDLSGRGGNEQFF.

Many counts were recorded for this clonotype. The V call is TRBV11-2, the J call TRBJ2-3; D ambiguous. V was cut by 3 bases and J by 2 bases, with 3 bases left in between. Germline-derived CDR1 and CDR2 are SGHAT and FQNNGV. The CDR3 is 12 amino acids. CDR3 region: CASSFYTDTQYF. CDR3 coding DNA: TGTGCCAGCAGCTTCTACACAGATACGCAGTATTTT.

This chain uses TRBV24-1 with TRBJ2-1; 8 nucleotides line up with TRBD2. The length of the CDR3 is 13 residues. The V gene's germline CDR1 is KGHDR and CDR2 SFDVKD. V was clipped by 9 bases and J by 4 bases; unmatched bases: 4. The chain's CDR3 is CATRGGGYNEQFF. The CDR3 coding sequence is TGTGCCACCCGGGGGGGGGGGTACAATGAGCAGTTCTTC.

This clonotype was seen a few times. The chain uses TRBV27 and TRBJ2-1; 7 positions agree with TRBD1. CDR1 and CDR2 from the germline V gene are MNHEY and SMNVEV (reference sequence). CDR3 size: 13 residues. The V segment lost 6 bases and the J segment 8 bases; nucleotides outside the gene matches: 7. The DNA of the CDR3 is TGTGCCAGCAGCCCAGGGGGAGTGGATGAGCAGTTCTTC. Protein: CASSPGGVDEQFF.

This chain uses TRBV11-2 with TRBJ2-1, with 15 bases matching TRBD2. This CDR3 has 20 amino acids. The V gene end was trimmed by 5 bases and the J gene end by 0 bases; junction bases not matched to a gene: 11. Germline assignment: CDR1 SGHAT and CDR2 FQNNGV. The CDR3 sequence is CASSPAGLAGGRSSYNEQFF. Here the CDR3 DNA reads TGTGCCAGCAGCCCTGCCGGACTAGCGGGAGGGCGGAGCTCCTACAATGAGCAGTTCTTC.